Listed below are T cell receptor beta chains from one sample, sequenced in a study of vaccination effects on CD4 cells after COVID-19. These receptors are not linked to any known antigen. Clones were read by immunoSEQ multiplex PCR, and TCRdb kept only the in-frame ones, dropping some. The sample carries fewer than 40,000 clones, more than 60% recorded once. This specimen consisted of CD4+ T cells from PBMCs cultured with SARS-CoV-2 spike peptides, obtained before COVID-19 vaccination. The source is a human donor who received a COVID-19 vaccine. Both conserved end residues are part of each CDR3. D genes are given only for firm matches. Size is omitted from some rows. Given values are once, few, many or a class for expanded clones.

j_call d_call clone_size v_call cdr3_aa cdr3_nt
TRBJ1-6 TRBD1 NA TRBV6-5 CASKDRLNSPLHF TGTGCCAGCAAGGACAGGCTGAATTCACCCCTCCACTTT
TRBJ1-1 NA NA TRBV7-9 CASSPQTVMNTEAFF TGTGCCAGCAGCCCCCAAACAGTAATGAACACTGAAGCTTTCTTT
TRBJ1-6 NA few TRBV6-5 CASSYSNSPLHF TGTGCCAGCAGTTACTCGAATTCACCCCTCCACTTT
TRBJ1-1 NA NA TRBV5-6 CASSLGRVRAFF TGTGCCAGCAGCTTGGGCAGGGTGCGGGCTTTCTTT
TRBJ1-1 NA NA TRBV5-1 CASSRTVSLMNTEAFF TGCGCCAGCAGCAGGACAGTTTCTCTTATGAACACTGAAGCTTTCTTT
TRBJ1-1 TRBD1 few TRBV2 CASSVRQGTEAFF TGTGCCAGCAGTGTAAGACAGGGTACTGAAGCTTTCTTT
TRBJ1-6 TRBD1 NA TRBV2 CASDRVTNSPLHF TGTGCCAGCGACAGGGTCACCAATTCACCCCTCCACTTT
TRBJ1-6 TRBD1 NA TRBV27 CASRKDRANSPLHF TGTGCCAGCAGAAAGGACAGGGCAAATTCACCCCTCCACTTT
TRBJ1-1 NA NA TRBV28 CASVPRTWTSTEAFF TGTGCCAGCGTTCCGCGGACATGGACGAGCACTGAAGCTTTCTTT
TRBJ1-1 NA NA TRBV5-5 CASRNGRLSNTEAFF TGTGCCAGCAGAAACGGACGGCTTTCGAACACTGAAGCTTTCTTT
TRBJ1-1 NA NA TRBV27 CASREGPGFRGNTEAFF TGTGCCAGCAGGGAAGGACCCGGGTTTCGGGGAAACACTGAAGCTTTCTTT
TRBJ2-3 NA few TRBV4-1 CASSPPGVDTQYF TGCGCCAGCAGCCCCCCGGGCGTAGATACGCAGTATTTT
TRBJ2-1 NA NA TRBV11-2 CASSLVRGPNYNEQFF TGTGCCAGCAGCCTAGTTAGGGGACCTAATTACAATGAGCAGTTCTTC
TRBJ2-1 NA NA TRBV4-1 CASSQEGEGSYNEQFF TGCGCCAGCAGCCAAGAGGGAGAGGGCTCCTACAATGAGCAGTTCTTC
TRBJ1-3 NA NA TRBV28 CASSFIAGNTIYF TGTGCCAGCAGTTTTATCGCTGGAAACACCATATATTTT
TRBJ2-5 NA NA TRBV3-1/TRBV3-2 CASSPTGETQYF TGTGCCAGCAGCCCGACCGGAGAGACCCAGTACTTC
TRBJ1-2 TRBD1 NA TRBV6-5 CASYLLGQGAGGYTF TGTGCCAGCTACCTACTCGGACAGGGGGCAGGGGGCTACACCTTC
TRBJ1-4 NA NA TRBV4-3 CASSQDRILGGGGRSEKLFF TGCGCCAGCAGCCAAGATCGGATCTTAGGAGGGGGGGGGCGATCAGAAAAACTGTTTTTT
TRBJ1-1 NA once TRBV27 CASRPGWGTEAFF TGTGCCAGCAGGCCGGGTTGGGGCACTGAAGCTTTCTTT
TRBJ1-5 TRBD1 once TRBV4-1 CASSQEGQGRQPQHF TGCGCCAGCAGCCAAGAAGGACAGGGCCGGCAGCCCCAGCATTTT
TRBJ1-2 NA few TRBV9 CASSRSPRQSNYGYTF TGTGCCAGCAGCCGATCTCCTCGACAGTCTAACTATGGCTACACCTTC
TRBJ2-3 NA NA TRBV5-6 CASSSPVSNTDTQYF TGTGCCAGCAGCTCCCCAGTGAGTAACACAGATACGCAGTATTTT
TRBJ1-1 NA NA TRBV9 CASSVASGAAGTEAFF TGTGCCAGCAGCGTAGCATCGGGGGCAGCTGGCACTGAAGCTTTCTTT
TRBJ2-7 TRBD1 NA TRBV5-4 CASSPGGPREQYF TGTGCCAGCAGCCCAGGGGGTCCGCGCGAGCAGTACTTC
TRBJ2-5 TRBD2 NA TRBV5-1 CASSLVGGEETQYF TGCGCCAGCAGCTTGGTGGGGGGGGAAGAGACCCAGTACTTC
TRBJ1-1 NA NA TRBV5-6 CASSPRWAGVGLNTEAFF TGTGCCAGCAGCCCCCGGTGGGCAGGGGTCGGGCTGAACACTGAAGCTTTCTTT
TRBJ1-2 NA once TRBV5-1 CASRGAPQRGYTF TGCGCCAGCAGAGGGGCCCCTCAGCGGGGCTACACCTTC
TRBJ1-3 NA NA TRBV5-6 CASSAFSGNTIYF TGTGCCAGCAGCGCCTTCTCTGGAAACACCATATATTTT
TRBJ2-4 NA few TRBV5-1 CASSSGIKNIQYF TGCGCCAGCAGCTCCGGTATCAAAAACATTCAGTACTTC
TRBJ1-4 NA NA TRBV30 CAWSEKGRWEKLFF TGTGCCTGGAGTGAGAAGGGGCGATGGGAAAAACTGTTTTTT
TRBJ1-1 NA NA TRBV5-4 CASSLWGDTEAFF TGTGCCAGCAGCTTGTGGGGGGACACTGAAGCTTTCTTT